This T cell receptor beta chain was sequenced during a study of blood T cell repertoires in COVID-19. Germline CDR1 SGHTA, CDR2 FQGTGA. CDR3 length equals 13 residues. The ends were cut back, 3 bases at V and 8 bases at J, with 13 bases in the middle. In the authors' methods: It was from reference gene primer amplification that nucleated cell counts were estimated. Sequencing used immunoSEQ multiplex PCR; TCRdb keeps in-frame clones, though not all of them. The V and J calls and clone size were taken over from that table, and D and trimming were inferred from the DNA. The sample shows about half a million clones, 75% to 90% of them seen only once.

The chain couples TRBV7-3 to TRBJ1-2; D is perhaps TRBD1 (5 bases). The origin of this receptor is a human donor in a cohort sampled during active COVID-19. Material: peripheral blood. The CDR3 protein is CASSLRRGGGYTF. The CDR3 DNA reads TGTGCCAGCAGCTTGAGGAGGGGAGGGGGCTACACCTTC.